Presented here are 3 T cell receptor beta chains from one specimen sequenced in a study of blood T cell repertoires in COVID-19. Libraries were prepared by immunoSEQ multiplex PCR; TCRdb keeps only in-frame clonotypes and omits some of them. The data hold some 220,000 clones, with 75% to 85% observed a single time. The sample taken for sequencing was peripheral blood. All receptors come from a human donor in a cohort sampled during active COVID-19.

The chain carries TRBV12-3 or TRBV12-4 and TRBJ2-7, with TRBD1 matching 7 bases. Trimming cost V 10 bases and J 5 bases; bases outside gene matches: 11. The CDR3 contains 13 residues. The CDR3 region is CATRQGASDEQYF. The CDR3 nucleotides read TGTGCCACACGACAGGGAGCTTCCGACGAGCAGTACTTC.

The chain combines TRBV28 with TRBJ2-3; 9 nucleotides match TRBD1. The CDR3 loop spans 16 amino acids. In germline, CDR1 is MDHEN, CDR2 SYDVKM. The V gene end was trimmed by 4 bases and the J gene end by 3 bases; junction bases not matched to a gene: 8. In nucleotides, the CDR3 is TGTGCCAGCAGTTGGGGGGGACAGGGAGGTACAGATACGCAGTATTTT. Amino acids: CASSWGGQGGTDTQYF.

This clone was observed once. J is TRBJ2-7 and V is TRBV9; 8 nucleotides match TRBD2. The germline gives CDR1 SGDLS, CDR2 YYNGEE. The CDR3 is made up of 15 amino acids. Trimming cost V 4 bases and J 7 bases; bases outside gene matches: 13. CDR3 protein: CASSPGASGRGEQYF. CDR3 nucleotides: TGTGCCAGCAGCCCGGGGGCTAGCGGGCGGGGGGAGCAGTACTTC. Drawing the rest from reference TRBV9 and TRBJ2-7, the complete variable domain is DSGVTQTPKHLITATGQRVTLRCSPRSGDLSVYWYQQSLDQGLQFLIQYYNGEERAKGNILERFSAQQFPDLHSELNLSSLELGDSALYFCASSPGASGRGEQYFGPGTRLTVT.